The clone carrying this T cell receptor beta chain was observed once. Its antigen is not identified. Produced via immunoSEQ multiplex PCR; TCRdb's table is partial and in-frame only. The sample shows approximately 89,000 clones, just under 95% of them seen only once. These data are taken from a study of graft-versus-host responses after intestinal transplantation. Across the whole study: Anti-thymocyte globulin induction was given to all recipients, followed by tacrolimus and steroids for around three years.

V was trimmed by 1 base and J by 4 bases, leaving 9 bases between them. This CDR3 spans 14 amino acids. CDR1 and CDR2 (germline): SGHTS, YDEGEE. The TCR comes from a human donor who was the organ donor for an intestinal transplant. This chain joins TRBV5-8 and TRBJ1-5, with D unclear. Sample: unstimulated CD8+ T cells sorted from spleen or lymph node cells, taken before transplant. The CDR3, as DNA: TGTGCCAGCAGCTTGTTAGGGAGTAATCAGCCCCAGCATTTT. Protein: CASSLLGSNQPQHF.